Listed below are T cell receptor beta chains from one sample, sequenced in a study of CD8+ T cells in alopecia areata. Assay: immunoSEQ multiplex PCR; the TCRdb copy retains only in-frame clones and omits some. The table lists about 270,000 clones, about 60% of them singletons, with 0.8% to 1% in the top ten. Specimen: CD4+ T cells sorted from blood, collected at roughly week 53, from a patient treated with tofacitinib. These receptors were taken from a human donor with alopecia areata. Each CDR3 is given with its conserved first and last residue. Each record gives: clone size, D gene, J gene, V gene, CDR3 protein, CDR3 DNA. The D gene is left open where the match is weak. The size field is filled for only some rows; it gives once, few, many or a size class.

>-|-|TRBJ1-2|TRBV29-1
CSVEDRDRQWYGYTF
TGCAGCGTTGAAGATAGGGACCGCCAATGGTATGGCTACACCTTC
>-|TRBD2|TRBJ2-5|TRBV9
CASSSGLAGGQTQYF
TGTGCCAGCAGCTCCGGACTAGCGGGCGGACAGACCCAGTACTTC
>-|TRBD1|TRBJ1-6|TRBV5-4
CASSLPSRGQRSSPLHF
TGTGCCAGCAGCTTGCCATCCAGGGGACAGCGGAGTTCACCCCTCCACTTT
>-|-|TRBJ2-7|TRBV29-1
CSVAIYASSYEQYF
TGCAGCGTTGCAATCTACGCTAGCTCCTACGAGCAGTACTTC
>-|-|TRBJ2-1|TRBV11-1
CASSLGGRSSYNEQFF
TGTGCCAGCAGCTTAGGGGGTCGTAGCTCCTACAATGAGCAGTTCTTC
>-|TRBD2|TRBJ2-3|TRBV5-1
CASTPGRGEGDTQYF
TGCGCCAGCACCCCTGGACGGGGGGAAGGGGATACGCAGTATTTT
>-|TRBD1|TRBJ2-5|TRBV2
CASRSTGATETQYF
TGTGCCAGCAGATCCACAGGGGCGACAGAGACCCAGTACTTC
>few|-|TRBJ2-1|TRBV14
CASSQSKEYNEQFF
TGTGCCAGCAGCCAATCTAAAGAATACAATGAGCAGTTCTTC
>few|-|TRBJ1-1|TRBV30
CAWILQGRANTEAFF
TGTGCCTGGATTCTACAGGGAAGAGCGAACACTGAAGCTTTCTTT
>-|TRBD1|TRBJ1-2|TRBV29-1
CSDGQGTNYGYTF
TGCAGCGATGGACAGGGAACTAACTATGGCTACACCTTC
>-|TRBD1|TRBJ2-5|TRBV15
CATRYGTAQETQYF
TGTGCCACCAGATACGGGACAGCACAAGAGACCCAGTACTTC
>-|TRBD1|TRBJ2-7|TRBV30
CASTGTGGFYEQYF
TGTGCCTCTACCGGGACAGGGGGGTTCTACGAGCAGTACTTC
>-|-|TRBJ2-5|TRBV30
CAWSIKETQYF
TGTGCCTGGAGCATTAAGGAGACCCAGTACTTC
>-|-|TRBJ2-2|TRBV2
CASDLMTGELFF
TGTGCCAGCGACCTTATGACCGGGGAGCTGTTTTTT
>-|TRBD1|TRBJ2-3|TRBV30
CAWTFDRVSTDTQYF
TGTGCCTGGACCTTTGACAGGGTTAGCACAGATACGCAGTATTTT
>-|-|TRBJ2-6|TRBV10-2
CAGLGRAGTGANVLTF
TGCGCCGGACTGGGACGGGCGGGAACTGGGGCCAACGTCCTGACTTTC
>-|-|TRBJ1-1|TRBV13
CASSLPQGRGTEAFF
TGTGCCAGCAGCTTACCACAGGGTCGGGGCACTGAAGCTTTCTTT
>-|-|TRBJ2-3|TRBV9
CASSVEGRRPTDTQYF
TGTGCCAGCAGCGTAGAGGGGAGGCGGCCTACAGATACGCAGTATTTT
>-|-|TRBJ2-1|TRBV30
CAWSAGQHYNEQFF
TGTGCCTGGAGTGCAGGACAACACTACAATGAGCAGTTCTTC
>few|-|TRBJ2-2|TRBV5-1
CASSPSIENGELFF
TGCGCCAGCAGTCCTAGCATCGAGAACGGGGAGCTGTTTTTT
>-|TRBD1|TRBJ1-6|TRBV12-5
CASGPRDSNNSPLHF
TGTGCTAGTGGCCCTCGGGACAGCAATAATTCACCCCTCCACTTT
>-|-|TRBJ2-7|TRBV5-1
CASSQGVSYEQYF
TGCGCCAGCAGTCAGGGTGTGAGCTACGAGCAGTACTTC
>-|TRBD1|TRBJ2-7|TRBV4-2
CASSLKIQGQGAYEQYF
TGTGCCAGCAGCCTAAAAATCCAGGGACAGGGAGCCTACGAGCAGTACTTC
>-|-|TRBJ2-7|TRBV6-5
CASRKTFSYEQYF
TGTGCCAGCAGAAAGACATTCTCCTACGAGCAGTACTTC
>-|-|TRBJ1-1|TRBV20-1
CSALGLVGAFF
TGCAGTGCTTTGGGACTAGTGGGAGCTTTCTTT
>-|-|TRBJ2-5|TRBV30
CAWSVGGTETQYF
TGTGCCTGGAGTGTAGGGGGAACAGAGACCCAGTACTTC
>-|-|TRBJ1-1|TRBV5-1
CASSRRANTEAFF
TGCGCCAGCAGCCGCAGGGCGAACACTGAAGCTTTCTTT
>-|-|TRBJ1-1|TRBV6-5
CASSGPLNTEAFF
TGTGCCAGCAGCGGGCCCCTGAACACTGAAGCTTTCTTT
>few|-|TRBJ1-5|TRBV7-8
CASSYRISNQPQHF
TGTGCCAGCAGCTATCGCATTAGCAATCAGCCCCAGCATTTT
>-|TRBD1|TRBJ2-7|TRBV29-1
CSVVPPGQGVEQYF
TGCAGCGTTGTCCCACCGGGACAGGGAGTGGAGCAGTACTTC
>-|-|TRBJ1-5|TRBV29-1
CSVAHRADQPQHF
TGCAGCGTCGCACACAGGGCAGATCAGCCCCAGCATTTT
>-|-|TRBJ1-5|TRBV30
CAFAKRVAANQPQHF
TGTGCCTTCGCAAAACGGGTAGCTGCAAATCAGCCCCAGCATTTT
>few|TRBD1|TRBJ2-7|TRBV5-1
CASSSPLRPGQKIEVGYEQYF
TGCGCCAGCAGCTCGCCTCTACGTCCGGGACAGAAAATAGAGGTTGGCTACGAGCAGTACTTC
>-|-|TRBJ2-5|TRBV10-3
CAISESPGEETQYF
TGTGCCATCAGTGAGTCTCCAGGGGAAGAGACCCAGTACTTC
>few|-|TRBJ2-5|TRBV5-4
CASSFQETQYF
TGTGCCAGCAGCTTCCAAGAGACCCAGTACTTC
>-|-|TRBJ1-2|TRBV29-1
CSVERVGQGYGYTF
TGCAGCGTTGAAAGAGTTGGGCAGGGCTATGGCTACACCTTC
>-|-|TRBJ2-2|TRBV6-5
CASSKEGWIGELFF
TGTGCCAGCAGTAAAGAGGGATGGATCGGGGAGCTGTTTTTT
>few|-|TRBJ2-3|TRBV4-1
CASSQEGAPTSTDTQYF
TGCGCCAGCAGCCAAGAGGGGGCACCTACTAGCACAGATACGCAGTATTTT
>-|-|TRBJ2-3|TRBV30
CASCSGYSDTQYF
TGTGCCTCGTGCAGCGGCTATTCAGATACGCAGTATTTT
>-|-|TRBJ1-1|TRBV19
CASSYSGQGTEAFF
TGTGCCAGTAGTTACAGTGGGCAGGGCACTGAAGCTTTCTTT
>-|-|TRBJ2-2|TRBV27
CASSPNTGELSF
TGTGCCAGCAGTCCGAACACCGGGGAGCTGTCTTTT
>-|-|TRBJ1-5|TRBV30
CAWSRTADQPQHF
TGTGCCTGGAGTCGGACAGCAGATCAGCCCCAGCATTTT
>-|-|TRBJ2-3|TRBV4-1
CASSQPGPDLDTQYF
TGCGCCAGCAGCCAACCGGGACCCGATCTGGATACGCAGTATTTT
>-|-|TRBJ2-5|TRBV5-8
CASSRGDSETQYF
TGTGCCAGCAGCCGAGGAGATTCGGAGACCCAGTACTTC